A selection of T cell receptor beta chains follows, all from one sample in a study of T cell clonotyping in hematopoietic cell transplantation. Clones were read by immunoSEQ multiplex PCR, and TCRdb kept only the in-frame ones, dropping some. The table shows over 25,000 clones, with around 90% occurring only once. This specimen was PBMCs, taken 100 days after allogeneic stem cell transplant. The receptors were gathered from a female patient aged 50 to 65 who had an allogeneic stem cell transplant from a related donor, so the T cells may come from the graft donor. Some clones in this sample may be carry-over from other donors' samples. Both conserved end residues are part of each CDR3. A D gene is named only where the DNA matches it firmly. The size entry is marked missing in some rows and otherwise reads once, few, many or a size class.

TRBJ1-2 TRBV4-1 NA NA CASSQDRNTGLTYGYTF TGCGCCAGCAGCCAAGATAGGAATACAGGGCTGACCTATGGCTACACCTTC
TRBJ2-1 TRBV28 once NA CASRATWNGPDEQFF TGTGCCAGCAGAGCTACTTGGAACGGACCGGATGAGCAGTTCTTC
TRBJ1-1 TRBV6-6 NA NA CASSYSGSPTEAFF TGTGCCAGCAGTTACTCTGGAAGTCCCACTGAAGCTTTCTTT
TRBJ1-1 TRBV5-1 NA NA CASSFGRENTEAFF TGCGCCAGCAGCTTCGGGAGGGAGAACACTGAAGCTTTCTTT
TRBJ2-3 TRBV2 NA TRBD1 CASSEGQGATDTQYF TGTGCCAGCAGTGAAGGTCAGGGGGCAACAGATACGCAGTATTTT
TRBJ1-4 TRBV2 NA NA CASNKDLHEKLFF TGTGCCAGCAATAAGGACTTGCATGAAAAACTGTTTTTT
TRBJ1-2 TRBV6-1 NA NA CASTNTDSYTF TGTGCCAGCACGAACACAGACTCCTACACCTTC
TRBJ1-1 TRBV29-1 NA NA CSVESQEYTEAFF TGCAGCGTTGAGAGCCAGGAGTACACTGAAGCTTTCTTT
TRBJ1-1 TRBV30 NA NA CAWSPRAEAFF TGTGCCTGGAGTCCCCGTGCTGAAGCTTTCTTT
TRBJ2-1 TRBV5-8 NA NA CASSLVGPRAGEQFF TGTGCCAGCAGCTTGGTGGGACCCAGGGCGGGTGAGCAGTTCTTC
TRBJ1-1 TRBV19 NA NA CASSLRQELNTEAFF TGTGCCAGTAGTCTTCGACAGGAATTGAACACTGAAGCTTTCTTT
TRBJ1-1 TRBV7-2 NA NA CASSLLGITEAFF TGTGCCAGCAGCCTGTTAGGGATCACTGAAGCTTTCTTT
TRBJ2-1 TRBV6-1 NA NA CATTTNNEQFF TGTGCCACCACTACGAACAATGAGCAGTTCTTC
TRBJ1-2 TRBV28 NA TRBD1 CASSTGQGGSYTF TGTGCCAGCAGTACGGGACAGGGGGGGAGCTACACCTTC
TRBJ1-5 TRBV19 NA NA CAGGPRDSNQPQHF TGTGCCGGGGGGCCCAGGGACAGCAATCAGCCCCAGCATTTT
TRBJ2-2 TRBV14 once NA CASSQDWGFYAGELFF TGTGCCAGCAGCCAAGATTGGGGGTTTTACGCCGGGGAGCTGTTTTTT
TRBJ2-5 TRBV19 NA NA CATNSEAGETQYF TGTGCCACCAACTCGGAGGCAGGGGAGACCCAGTACTTC
TRBJ2-5 TRBV2 few NA CASSAQGGETQYF TGTGCCAGCAGTGCACAGGGAGGAGAGACCCAGTACTTC
TRBJ1-3 TRBV7-9 NA NA CASSPTTVRSGNTIYF TGTGCCAGCAGCCCAACCACAGTCAGGTCTGGAAACACCATATATTTT
TRBJ2-2 TRBV2 NA NA CASSDRGRNTGELFF TGTGCCAGCAGTGATAGGGGAAGAAACACCGGGGAGCTGTTTTTT
TRBJ2-2 TRBV7-7 NA TRBD2 CASSLLAGGPGELFF TGTGCCAGCAGCCTCCTAGCGGGGGGGCCCGGGGAGCTGTTTTTT
TRBJ2-1 TRBV4-3 large TRBD1 CASSQVQGVLSYNEQFF TGCGCCAGCAGCCAAGTACAGGGGGTCCTATCCTACAATGAGCAGTTCTTC
TRBJ2-5 TRBV4-2 NA TRBD2 CASSQDLWASGQETQYF TGTGCCAGCAGCCAAGATCTCTGGGCTAGCGGGCAAGAGACCCAGTACTTC
TRBJ2-2 TRBV7-2 NA NA CASSLRQGTGELFF TGTGCCAGCAGCCTACGGCAGGGGACCGGGGAGCTGTTTTTT
TRBJ1-4 TRBV6-5 NA NA CASRTLGRDGLFF TGTGCCAGCAGGACATTGGGAAGGGATGGACTGTTTTTT
TRBJ1-4 TRBV13 NA TRBD1 CASSATGGEKLFF TGTGCCAGCAGCGCTACAGGGGGTGAAAAACTGTTTTTT
TRBJ1-1 TRBV2 NA TRBD1 CASSRDRGNLNTEAFF TGTGCCAGCAGTCGGGACAGGGGGAATTTGAACACTGAAGCTTTCTTT
TRBJ1-2 TRBV4-3 NA TRBD1 CASSQGLQGVNYGYTF TGCGCCAGCAGCCAAGGTCTGCAGGGGGTAAACTATGGCTACACCTTC
TRBJ1-1 TRBV6-5 NA TRBD1 CASSRQGEAFF TGTGCCAGCAGTCGACAGGGCGAAGCTTTCTTT
TRBJ1-6 TRBV27 NA NA CASTKQGRSYNSPLHF TGTGCCAGTACTAAACAGGGCCGCTCCTATAATTCACCCCTCCACTTT
TRBJ2-5 TRBV7-9 NA NA CASTLWPRSQETQYF TGTGCCAGCACCCTGTGGCCAAGGAGCCAAGAGACCCAGTACTTC
TRBJ1-2 TRBV21-1 NA NA CASSKGEGYGYTF TGTGCCAGCAGCAAAGGGGAAGGCTATGGCTACACCTTC
TRBJ1-2 TRBV19 NA TRBD1 CASSLQGADYGYTF TGTGCCAGTAGTCTTCAGGGGGCTGACTATGGCTACACCTTC
TRBJ1-1 TRBV5-4 NA NA CASSLVGPLGTEAFF TGTGCCAGCAGCTTGGTAGGGCCCTTAGGCACTGAAGCTTTCTTT
TRBJ2-2 TRBV5-5 NA TRBD2 CASSYRGGGDTGELFF TGTGCCAGCAGCTACCGGGGGGGCGGGGACACCGGGGAGCTGTTTTTT
TRBJ2-3 TRBV7-8 NA TRBD1 CASSFHRGRWNLDTQYF TGTGCCAGCAGCTTCCACAGGGGGCGCTGGAATTTGGATACGCAGTATTTT
TRBJ2-5 TRBV6-1 NA NA CASTQGRNQETQYF TGTGCCAGCACCCAGGGGCGGAACCAAGAGACCCAGTACTTC
TRBJ1-2 TRBV19 NA NA CASSIVPDGYTF TGTGCCAGTAGTATTGTACCGGATGGCTACACCTTC
TRBJ1-2 TRBV28 NA NA CASSLLTATDYGYTF TGTGCCAGCAGTTTGCTGACGGCCACTGACTATGGCTACACCTTC
TRBJ2-2 TRBV7-3 NA NA CASSLRGTGELFF TGTGCCAGCAGCTTAAGGGGGACGGGGGAGCTGTTTTTT
TRBJ2-6 TRBV25-1 NA TRBD1 CATNRGPLDVLTF TGTGCCACTAACAGGGGCCCCCTTGACGTCCTGACTTTC
TRBJ2-5 TRBV11-3 NA TRBD2 CASSLGTSGGQETQYF TGTGCCAGCAGCTTAGGGACTAGCGGGGGGCAGGAGACCCAGTACTTC
TRBJ2-7 TRBV29-1 NA NA CSARDTAYEQYF TGCAGCGCCCGGGACACGGCCTACGAGCAGTACTTC
TRBJ1-5 TRBV5-4 NA NA CASSFQGDQPQHF TGTGCCAGCAGCTTCCAGGGCGATCAGCCCCAGCATTTT
TRBJ2-3 TRBV4-3 NA TRBD2 CASSRTSADTQYF TGCGCCAGCAGCCGAACTAGCGCAGATACGCAGTATTTT
TRBJ1-2 TRBV2 NA NA CASSGWEYGYTF TGTGCCAGCAGTGGCTGGGAATATGGCTACACCTTC
TRBJ2-5 TRBV20-1 NA NA CSAVDEKTQYF TGCAGTGCAGTGGATGAAAAGACCCAGTACTTC
TRBJ1-1 TRBV5-1 NA NA CASSLAGGRDAEAFF TGCGCCAGCAGCTTGGCAGGCGGCAGGGACGCTGAAGCTTTCTTT
TRBJ1-2 TRBV28 NA TRBD1 CASSPGGDGYTF TGTGCCAGCAGCCCAGGGGGGGATGGCTACACCTTC
TRBJ1-3 TRBV5-1 NA TRBD1 CASSLRAGGTGNTIYF TGCGCCAGCAGCTTGAGGGCAGGGGGTACTGGAAACACCATATATTTT
TRBJ2-2 TRBV10-3 NA NA CAISRLQEGAGELFF TGTGCCATCAGTCGCCTGCAGGAGGGGGCCGGGGAGCTGTTTTTT
TRBJ2-2 TRBV25-1 NA NA CASGRGATGELFF TGTGCCAGTGGGAGGGGGGCCACCGGGGAGCTGTTTTTT
TRBJ1-1 TRBV18 NA TRBD1 CASSLDRGQVAFF TGTGCCAGCTCTCTGGACAGGGGGCAAGTGGCTTTCTTT
TRBJ1-5 TRBV4-1 NA NA CASSHPKGPGSNQPQHF TGCGCCAGCAGCCACCCGAAGGGTCCAGGGAGCAATCAGCCCCAGCATTTT
TRBJ1-2 TRBV19 NA NA CATTPGTPGTLYGYTF TGTGCCACAACCCCGGGGACGCCTGGTACCCTCTATGGCTACACCTTC